The 23 T cell receptor beta chains below were found in one sample sequenced in a study of T cell changes during pregnancy in multiple sclerosis. The data were produced by immunoSEQ multiplex PCR, yet TCRdb's version contains in-frame clones alone and is incomplete. The table lists 50,000 or so clones, about nine tenths of them singletons. Sequenced material: CD4+ T cells from peripheral blood mononuclear cells, taken after pregnancy. These receptors originate from a female donor with multiple sclerosis, enrolled in a pregnancy study.

This chain connects TRBV7-9 to TRBJ1-1; D unresolved. V was trimmed by 3 bases and J by 3 bases, leaving 8 bases between them. The CDR3 contains 13 residues. Germline V gene lookup returns CDR1 SEHNR and CDR2 FQNEAQ (reference sequence). The DNA of the CDR3 is TGTGCCAGCAGCTTGAATCGGGACACTGAAGCTTTCTTT. Translated, it gives CASSLNRDTEAFF.

The rearrangement uses TRBV6-5 and TRBJ1-5, with 7 bases lining up with TRBD1. V lost 6 bases and J lost 2; bases outside the gene matches: 7. Germline V CDR1 and CDR2: MNHEY, SVGAGI. This CDR3 contains 15 residues. Here the CDR3 reads CASRIDRAGNQPQHF. The DNA for the CDR3 is TGTGCCAGCAGAATCGACAGGGCCGGCAATCAGCCCCAGCATTTT.

CDR3 sequence: CATSRRSSGSFVGELFF. CDR3 nucleotide sequence: TGTGCCACCAGCAGACGGTCCAGCGGGAGCTTTGTCGGGGAGCTGTTTTTT. The chain employs TRBV15 and TRBJ2-2; 8 bases align to TRBD2. Germline-derived CDR1 and CDR2 are LNHNV and YYDKDF (reference sequence). Trimming at V came to 2 bases and at J to 7 bases, leaving 12 bases not matched to a gene. The CDR3 has 17 residues. Full variable domain (missing parts from reference TRBV15 and TRBJ2-2): DAMVIQNPRYQVTQFGKPVTLSCSQTLNHNVMYWYQQKSSQAPKLLFHYYDKDFNNEADTPDNFQSRRPNTSFCFLDIRSPGLGDTAMYLCATSRRSSGSFVGELFFGEGSRLTVL.

The chain links TRBV4-3 to TRBJ2-7; 8 nucleotides match TRBD2. Germline-derived CDR1 and CDR2 are LGHNA and YSLEER. CDR3 length equals 18 residues. The J segment lost 9 bases and the V segment lost 0 bases, leaving 19 bases of the junction unmatched. DNA of the CDR3: TGCGCCAGCAGCCAAGATCTCCCTGCGGCGGGGGCCCTAGCGGGGCAGTACTTC. Residues: CASSQDLPAAGALAGQYF.

The rearrangement links TRBV18 to TRBJ1-1; possibly TRBD1 for D (5 bases). V was pared by 1 base and J by 0 bases, with 12 bases between. Germline loops: CDR1 KGHSH, CDR2 LQKENI. This CDR3 comprises 16 residues. CDR3 residues: CASSPLDSPMNTEAFF. The CDR3 DNA sequence: TGTGCCAGCTCACCACTCGACAGCCCTATGAACACTGAAGCTTTCTTT.

The chain uses TRBV7-9 and TRBJ2-1; 8 positions match TRBD2. The CDR3 has 15 amino acids. Germline CDR1 SEHNR, CDR2 FQNEAQ (reference sequence). V dropped 5 bases and J dropped 6; count of bases not matched to a gene: 9. The CDR3 coding sequence is TGTGCCAGCAGCGGCCAAGCGGGAGTGGGCAATGAGCAGTTCTTC. Translated: CASSGQAGVGNEQFF.

This clone was counted a single time. This chain uses TRBV7-3 with TRBJ1-3; 8 nucleotides line up with TRBD1. The CDR3 consists of 17 residues. Germline loops: CDR1 SGHTA, CDR2 FQGTGA. Trimming removed 5 bases from V and 0 bases from J; junction bases left unmatched: 9. The CDR3 loop reads CASSRSGGQGSGNTIYF. The DNA of the CDR3 is TGTGCCAGCAGCCGAAGCGGTGGACAGGGCTCTGGAAACACCATATATTTT.

The sample holds one count of this clone. The V call is TRBV19, the J call TRBJ1-5, with TRBD1 matching 8 bases. The germline CDR1 and CDR2 sequences are LNHDA and SQIVND (reference sequence). Trimming took 4 bases from V and 2 from J; bases not matched to a gene: 4. The CDR3 length is 15 residues. CDR3 sequence (DNA): TGTGCCAGTAGTACCGACAGGGGCCGCAATCAGCCCCAGCATTTT. Translating gives CASSTDRGRNQPQHF.

This chain connects TRBV7-9 to TRBJ1-2, with a possible D match to TRBD1 (5 bases). Germline V gene data show CDR1 as SEHNR and CDR2 as FQNEAQ (reference sequence). The CDR3 length is 14 residues. V shed 4 bases and J shed 2 bases, with 11 bases lying between them. The CDR3 nucleotides read TGTGCCAGCAGCTCTGACAGTAAGAACTATGGCTACACCTTC. Protein sequence: CASSSDSKNYGYTF.

The gene calls are TRBV27 and TRBJ2-2; 9 nucleotides align to TRBD2. The CDR3 runs to 15 residues. CDR1 is MNHEY and CDR2 is SMNVEV in the germline V gene (reference sequence). V trimming: 2 bases; J trimming: 6 bases; junction bases outside the gene matches: 4. The CDR3 nucleotides are TGTGCCAGCAGTTTACGAGCGGGAGGCGCCGGGGAGCTGTTTTTT. It is translated as CASSLRAGGAGELFF.

The chain uses TRBV10-3 and TRBJ2-3; tentatively, D is TRBD1 (8 bases). Germline CDR1 and CDR2: ENHRY and SYGVKD. Between the trimmed V and J ends, which lost 0 bases and 5 bases, there was a span of 15 bases. This CDR3 spans 16 amino acids. The CDR3 region has the DNA TGTGCCATCAGTGAGTCGGGGGGGGACAGGCAAGATACGCAGTATTTT. Translating gives CAISESGGDRQDTQYF.

The J gene is TRBJ1-2, the V gene TRBV7-2, with D hard to call. Germline V gene sequence: CDR1 SGHTA, CDR2 FQGNSA. The V and J ends lost 1 base and 4 bases respectively, with 10 bases between them. This CDR3 is 14 amino acids long. CDR3 DNA: TGTGCCAGCAGCTTAGAGCAGGCTCCCTATGGCTACACCTTC. Protein product: CASSLEQAPYGYTF. Filled out from reference TRBV7-2 and TRBJ1-2, the complete variable domain reads GAGVSQSPSNKVTEKGKDVELRCDPISGHTALYWYRQSLGQGLEFLIYFQGNSAPDKSGLPSDRFSAERTGGSVSTLTIQRTQQEDSAVYLCASSLEQAPYGYTFGSGTRLTVV.

V gene TRBV27 combines with J gene TRBJ1-1, with a possible D match to TRBD1 (6 bases). Trimming removed 1 base at V and 7 bases at J, with 16 bases between. The CDR3 runs 15 residues. The germline V gene has CDR1 MNHEY and CDR2 SMNVEV (reference sequence). The CDR3 sequence: CASSLFGQGKVEAFF. CDR3 sequence (DNA): TGTGCCAGCAGTTTATTCGGGCAGGGGAAGGTTGAAGCTTTCTTT.

J is TRBJ2-1 and V is TRBV7-9; TRBD2 aligns across 9 bases. The CDR3 loop spans 16 amino acids. V shed 5 bases and J 6 bases; nucleotides not matched to a gene: 11. Germline V CDR1 and CDR2: SEHNR, FQNEAQ (reference sequence). The CDR3 region is CASSRGLGAGGNEQFF. CDR3 sequence (DNA): TGTGCCAGCAGCCGAGGACTCGGAGCGGGAGGCAATGAGCAGTTCTTC.

The rearrangement joins TRBV6-6 to TRBJ1-1; the D gene is possibly TRBD1 (6 bases). The germline V gene has CDR1 MNHNY and CDR2 SVGAGI (reference sequence). This CDR3 has 14 amino acids. V shed 6 bases and J shed 0 bases, with 11 bases lying between them. The CDR3: CASSKQGMNTEAFF. The CDR3 DNA is TGTGCCAGCAGCAAACAGGGCATGAACACTGAAGCTTTCTTT.

This clone was observed a single time. One end of the junction is discordant with germline, which a read error may explain. This chain uses TRBV7-7 with TRBJ2-5; D is unclear. The CDR3 sequence is 14 residues long. The V gene's germline CDR1 is SSHAT and CDR2 FNYEAQ (reference sequence). CDR3 sequence: CASSLGTVQETQYF. The DNA of the CDR3 is TGTGCTAGCAGCTTAGGCACAGTCCAAGAGACCCAGTACTTC.

The CDR3 DNA follows: TGCGCCAGCAGGACTAGCGGGGTAAAGGAGCTGTTTTTT. Encoded protein: CASRTSGVKELFF. The chain joins TRBV5-1 to TRBJ2-2, with 11 positions matching TRBD2. Germline V lookup: CDR1 SGHRS, CDR2 YFSETQ. The trim removed 5 bases at V and 10 bases at J, leaving 4 bases unmatched. The CDR3 covers 13 residues.

The V and J genes are TRBV19 and TRBJ2-7; TRBD1 is a possible D gene (5 bases). V lost 5 bases, J lost 6 bases, and 20 bases lay in between. The CDR3 has 15 residues. Per germline, CDR1 LNHDA and CDR2 SQIVND (reference sequence). The CDR3 spells CASSVVQGKDAEQYF. CDR3 sequence (DNA): TGTGCCAGTAGTGTAGTGCAGGGCAAAGATGCCGAGCAGTACTTC.

The chain employs TRBV29-1 and TRBJ2-7; TRBD2 matches 11 bases. The CDR3 covers 14 residues. Looked up from germline, CDR1 is SQVTM and CDR2 is ANQGSEA. Losses at the gene ends were 5 bases for V and 6 bases for J; bases not matched to a gene: 9. CDR3 nucleotides: TGCAGCGTTAACCTAGCGGGAGGTTCACGCGAGCAGTACTTC. Translating it yields CSVNLAGGSREQYF.

V usage is TRBV5-6 and J usage is TRBJ1-4; D uncertain. This CDR3 spans 14 amino acids. With 3 bases removed from V and 0 bases from J, the gap between germline ends came to 6 bases. The germline CDR1 and CDR2 sequences are SGHDT and YYEEEE. CDR3 region: CASSSTPTNEKLFF. The CDR3 DNA is TGTGCCAGCAGCTCTACTCCAACTAATGAAAAACTGTTTTTT.

The chain couples TRBV7-2 to TRBJ2-7; possibly TRBD1 for D (5 bases). This CDR3 contains 12 residues. Per germline, CDR1 SGHTA and CDR2 FQGNSA. Trimming stripped 3 bases from V and 6 bases from J, with 9 bases between. In nucleotides, the CDR3 is TGTGCCAGCAGCTTCAGGGTTGGCGAGCAGTACTTC. It is translated as CASSFRVGEQYF.

The V call is TRBV18, the J call TRBJ2-7; TRBD2 matches 11 bases. The CDR3 consists of 15 residues. V was clipped by 5 bases and J by 4 bases; unmatched bases: 7. Germline lookup yields CDR1 KGHSH and CDR2 LQKENI. CDR3 residues: CASSGRLAGGYEQYF. The DNA for the CDR3 is TGTGCCAGCTCAGGCCGTCTAGCGGGGGGATACGAGCAGTACTTC.

The V call is TRBV6-6, the J call TRBJ2-5, with 11 bases lining up with TRBD2. The CDR3 consists of 16 residues. Unmatched junction bases numbered 4, after V lost 2 bases and J lost 2 bases. Germline CDR1 is MNHNY and CDR2 is SVGAGI (reference sequence). DNA for the CDR3: TGTGCCAGCAGTTACCCTAGCGGGAGGCGTCAAGAGACCCAGTACTTC. This encodes CASSYPSGRRQETQYF.